One sample yielded the 32 T cell receptor beta chains listed below, sequenced in a study of regulatory T cells in long-lasting Graves disease. Regarding time point: persistent/refractory GD, antithyroid drugs over 5 years with positive TRAb. The authors made the TCR library using RNA they extracted from PBMCs. Building of the TCR beta libraries involved iRepertoire HTBI primers and Arm-PCR of CDR3 regions. TCRdb reprocessed the multiplex PCR reads with MiXCR, giving one entry per CDR3 protein. The repertoire includes about 660,000 distinct CDR3 sequences, roughly 30% of them detected once, and about 40% sits in the top ten. Specimen: peripheral blood mononuclear cells (PBMCs), collected when the disease was refractory, from a patient treated with antithyroid drugs. Receptors originate from a female donor with Graves disease.

The chain couples TRBV19 to TRBJ1-1, with 10 nucleotides matching TRBD1. The CDR3 spans 13 residues. Germline lookup yields CDR1 LNHDA and CDR2 SQIVND (reference sequence). After removal of 6 bases from V and 4 bases from J, the junction contained 2 bases not matched to a gene. CDR3 amino acids: CASRGQGLTEAFF. The CDR3 DNA reads as TGTGCCAGTAGGGGACAGGGGCTCACTGAAGCTTTCTTT.

The chain links TRBV7-9 to TRBJ2-7; 11 bases align to TRBD2. This CDR3 has 14 amino acids. With V trimmed by 7 bases and J by 3 bases, 5 bases remained unmatched. Germline V lookup: CDR1 SEHNR, CDR2 FQNEAQ (reference sequence). This CDR3 reads CASNSGLAVYEQYF. CDR3 coding DNA: TGTGCCAGCAACTCGGGACTAGCGGTCTACGAGCAGTACTTC.

A word on this clonotype: Since a much larger clone is just one base distant, this may be a read error. J is TRBJ1-4 and V is TRBV12-3 or TRBV12-4, with D unresolved. The CDR3 covers 12 residues. V gave up 5 bases and J gave up 7 bases, with 8 bases separating them. The CDR3 coding sequence is TGTGCCAGCAGTCCGCCTTGTGAAAAACTGTTTTTT. As protein: CASSPPCEKLFF.

Comment on this clonotype: One end of the junction does not line up with germline, which may come from a read error. V and J are TRBV11-1 and TRBJ2-7; the match to TRBD1 covers 11 bases. Germline V gene data show CDR1 as SGHAT and CDR2 as FQDESV (reference sequence). The CDR3 totals 15 residues. The CDR3 loop reads CAGSLGQGGSYEQYF. The CDR3 nucleotides read TGTGCCGGCAGCTTGGGACAGGGGGGCTCCTACGAGCAGTACTTC. The whole variable domain, filled in from reference TRBV11-1 and TRBJ2-7, reads EAEVAQSPRYKITEKSQAVAFWCDPISGHATLYWYRQILGQGPELLVQFQDESVVDDSQLPKDRFSAERLKGVDSTLKIQPAELGDSAMYLCAGSLGQGGSYEQYFGPGTRLTVT.

The rearrangement links TRBV6-1 to TRBJ1-6; TRBD1 aligns across 7 bases. This CDR3 has 14 amino acids. Germline CDR1 and CDR2: MNHNS and SASEGT. With 8 bases clipped from V and 9 bases from J, the junction kept 10 bases outside the gene matches. The CDR3 spells CASHPEGASSPLHF. CDR3 nucleotides: TGTGCCAGCCATCCGGAGGGGGCTTCTTCACCCCTCCACTTT.

The genes are TRBV15 and TRBJ2-5; 11 nucleotides line up with TRBD2. The V and J ends lost 5 bases and 6 bases, in that order; junction bases with no gene match: 5. The germline CDR1 and CDR2 sequences are LNHNV and YYDKDF (reference sequence). This CDR3 is built from 14 residues. The CDR3 DNA reads TGTGCCACCAGCCTCACTAGCGGGAGACAGACCCAGTACTTC. It yields the protein CATSLTSGRQTQYF.

This sequence joins TRBV28 and TRBJ2-4; D not certain. V was trimmed by 3 bases and J by 7 bases, leaving 13 bases between them. This CDR3 region has 14 residues. Per the germline V gene, CDR1 is MDHEN and CDR2 is SYDVKM. The CDR3 region is CASSFLRLNNIQYF. DNA of the CDR3: TGTGCCAGCAGTTTCTTACGGCTTAATAACATTCAGTACTTC.

This clonotype showed up many times. V and J are TRBV2 and TRBJ2-6; D might be TRBD2 (6 bases). Germline values: CDR1 SNHLY, CDR2 FYNNEI. The CDR3 is 16 residues long. With 7 bases removed from V and 0 bases from J, the gap between germline ends came to 13 bases. The CDR3 coding sequence is TGTGCCAGCACCCGGGACTCGGGCTCTGGGGCCAACGTCCTGACTTTC. It specifies CASTRDSGSGANVLTF.

This clonotype has a count of ten or more. The V and J genes are TRBV12-3 or TRBV12-4 and TRBJ1-5; no firm D call. The CDR3 is made up of 16 amino acids. Trimming removed 6 bases at V and 1 base at J, with 16 bases between. DNA of the CDR3: TGTGCCAGCAGCCCCCGAGGTTCGTTCAGCAATCAGCCCCAGCATTTT. Protein product: CASSPRGSFSNQPQHF.

The gene calls are TRBV3-1 and TRBJ1-2, with D hard to call. Looked up from germline, CDR1 is LGHDT and CDR2 is YNNKEL (reference sequence). There are 12 residues in the CDR3. The V and J ends lost 1 base and 3 bases respectively, with 3 bases between them. The CDR3 nucleotides read TGTGCCAGCAGCCAAGGACACTATGGCTACACCTTC. It specifies CASSQGHYGYTF. The full variable domain, completed using reference TRBV3-1 and TRBJ1-2, is DTAVSQTPKYLVTQMGNDKSIKCEQNLGHDTMYWYKQDSKKFLKIMFSYNNKELIINETVPNRFSPKSPDKAHLNLHINSLELGDSAVYFCASSQGHYGYTFGSGTRLTVV.

This chain connects TRBV19 to TRBJ2-7, with 8 bases aligning to TRBD2. Germline loops: CDR1 LNHDA, CDR2 SQIVND (reference sequence). The CDR3 totals 15 residues. Trimming took 7 bases from V and 4 from J; bases not matched to a gene: 12. In DNA form, the CDR3 reads TGTGCCAGTACCCCAGGCAGCGGGGGTGGTTACGAGCAGTACTTC. Residues: CASTPGSGGGYEQYF.

The chain couples TRBV12-3 or TRBV12-4 to TRBJ1-5, with unresolved D. Trimming removed 7 bases at V and 4 bases at J, with 11 bases between. The CDR3 extends over 13 amino acids. The CDR3 nucleotides read TGTGCCAGCACCCGGGAAGTAAATCAGCCCCAGCATTTT. Translation: CASTREVNQPQHF.

This clonotype was detected a few times. The genes are TRBV7-2 and TRBJ1-2, with D perhaps TRBD1 (5 bases). Germline CDR1 is SGHTA and CDR2 is FQGNSA. Trimming removed 0 bases from V and 2 bases from J, with 13 bases in between. The length of the CDR3 is 16 residues. The CDR3 region is CASSLALPGINYGYTF. The CDR3 DNA reads as TGTGCCAGCAGCTTAGCGCTGCCAGGGATAAACTATGGCTACACCTTC.

This clonotype was seen more than once but under ten times. This sequence joins TRBV12-3 or TRBV12-4 and TRBJ1-6, with 8 bases identical to TRBD1. V shed 2 bases, J shed 8 bases, and the junction held 5 bases outside the gene matches. The CDR3 has 15 residues. The DNA of the CDR3 is TGTGCCAGCAGTTTATGGGCAGGGGGCTATTCACCCCTCCACTTT. Amino acid sequence: CASSLWAGGYSPLHF.

This chain links TRBV15 with TRBJ1-2, with 7 bases fitting TRBD1. Germline CDR1 is LNHNV and CDR2 is YYDKDF (reference sequence). V was clipped by 3 bases and J by 8 bases; unmatched bases: 15. This CDR3 contains 16 residues. The CDR3 loop reads CATSSGALTGAWGYTF. The CDR3 coding sequence is TGTGCCACCAGCAGTGGGGCACTTACAGGGGCGTGGGGCTACACCTTC.

This clonotype was observed a handful of times. The V and J genes are TRBV27 and TRBJ1-1, with D perhaps matching TRBD1 (5 bases). The CDR3 sequence is 14 residues long. The germline gives CDR1 MNHEY, CDR2 SMNVEV (reference sequence). Trimming shortened V by 2 bases and J by 6 bases, and 13 bases separated the two germline ends. CDR3 sequence: CASSLLGANAEAFF. As DNA, the CDR3 is TGTGCCAGCAGTTTACTAGGGGCCAATGCTGAAGCTTTCTTT.

The chain carries TRBV20-1 and TRBJ2-5; D perhaps matches TRBD1 (6 bases). The CDR3 length is 15 residues. Trimming stripped 0 bases from V and 1 base from J, with 12 bases between. CDR1 and CDR2 (germline): DFQATT, SNEGSKA (reference sequence). CDR3 sequence (DNA): TGCAGTGCTAGAGAGGGGACATTCGGCCAAGAGACCCAGTACTTC. This encodes CSAREGTFGQETQYF.

This clonotype was seen repeatedly, ten times or more. The chain is built from TRBV2 and TRBJ1-4; TRBD1 matches 10 bases. Germline V gene sequence: CDR1 SNHLY, CDR2 FYNNEI. The V gene end was trimmed by 5 bases and the J gene end by 8 bases; junction bases not matched to a gene: 5. CDR3 length equals 14 residues. The CDR3 loop is CASSPDRGHEKLFF. For the CDR3, the DNA is TGTGCCAGCAGTCCCGACAGGGGGCACGAAAAACTGTTTTTT.

The chain combines TRBV27 with TRBJ1-5; D call uncertain. The germline CDR1 and CDR2 sequences are MNHEY and SMNVEV (reference sequence). The CDR3 consists of 13 residues. V lost 1 base to trimming and J lost 3 bases, with 4 bases between them. In nucleotides, the CDR3 is TGTGCCAGCAGTTTATGGATCAATCAGCCCCAGCATTTT. Encoded protein: CASSLWINQPQHF.

In its sample, this clonotype was seen many times. The gene calls are TRBV28 and TRBJ1-5; D perhaps matches TRBD1 (6 bases). The germline V gene encodes CDR1 MDHEN and CDR2 SYDVKM. V was trimmed by 5 bases and J by 3 bases, leaving 20 bases between them. The CDR3 is made up of 17 amino acids. CDR3 coding DNA: TGTGCCAGCAGTCCCCCAGGACAGCTCAGTTACAATCAGCCCCAGCATTTT. Translation gives CASSPPGQLSYNQPQHF.

In its sample, this clonotype was seen once. V gene TRBV10-2 combines with J gene TRBJ1-5; D not resolved. Germline V lookup: CDR1 WSHSY, CDR2 SAAADI. This CDR3 is 13 amino acids long. Trimming shortened V by 8 bases and J by 0 bases, and 8 bases separated the two germline ends. The CDR3 DNA reads TGCGCCAGCGGCATAAATAGCAATCAGCCCCAGCATTTT. Its translation: CASGINSNQPQHF.

This sequence joins TRBV6-5 and TRBJ1-2; 7 nucleotides agree with TRBD1. J gave up 1 base and V 4 bases, and 9 bases lay outside the gene matches. Germline values: CDR1 MNHEY, CDR2 SVGAGI. The CDR3 runs to 16 residues. The CDR3 DNA reads TGTGCCAGCAGTTCCTACGGGACAGATTTTAACTATGGCTACACCTTC. Its translation is CASSSYGTDFNYGYTF.

The rearrangement uses TRBV12-3 or TRBV12-4 and TRBJ1-5, with D tentatively TRBD1 (5 bases). The germline V and J ends were trimmed by 5 bases and 3 bases, with 17 bases remaining between them. The CDR3 runs 16 residues. The CDR3 nucleotides are TGTGCCAGCAGTCCCGCCCGGAGCAGGGACAATCAGCCCCAGCATTTT. Amino acid sequence: CASSPARSRDNQPQHF.

The CDR3 loop is CASSLRFSGGYTF. The CDR3 DNA is TGTGCCAGCAGCCTCAGGTTCTCCGGGGGCTACACCTTC. The chain is built from TRBV3-1 and TRBJ1-2; D not certain. Per germline, CDR1 LGHDT and CDR2 YNNKEL (reference sequence). The CDR3 totals 13 residues. V shed 4 bases and J shed 8 bases, with 14 bases lying between them. Together with reference TRBV3-1 and TRBJ1-2, the CDR3 gives the full variable domain: DTAVSQTPKYLVTQMGNDKSIKCEQNLGHDTMYWYKQDSKKFLKIMFSYNNKELIINETVPNRFSPKSPDKAHLNLHINSLELGDSAVYFCASSLRFSGGYTFGSGTRLTVV.

The chain links TRBV6-5 to TRBJ1-3, with 7 bases identical to TRBD1. The CDR3 totals 17 residues. The germline V gene encodes CDR1 MNHEY and CDR2 SVGAGI. Trimming cost V 3 bases and J 4 bases; bases outside gene matches: 12. The CDR3 sequence is CASSYQSRQGPGNTIYF. In nucleotides, the CDR3 is TGTGCCAGCAGTTATCAATCCCGACAGGGCCCAGGAAACACCATATATTTT.

This chain uses TRBV20-1 with TRBJ1-1; D is undetermined. Trimming took 2 bases from V and 0 from J, leaving 10 bases between them. Germline assignment: CDR1 DFQATT and CDR2 SNEGSKA (reference sequence). This CDR3 comprises 14 residues. This CDR3 is CSARPPGLNTEAFF. CDR3 coding DNA: TGCAGTGCTAGACCCCCGGGATTGAACACTGAAGCTTTCTTT.

This clonotype was detected ten times or more. The rearrangement joins TRBV2 to TRBJ2-7; 9 bases are shared with TRBD2. The CDR3 is 15 residues long. Germline CDR1 is SNHLY and CDR2 is FYNNEI. V lost 7 bases, J lost 2 bases, and 9 bases stayed unmatched. This CDR3 is CASIKTTSGAYEQYF. The CDR3 nucleotides are TGTGCCAGCATAAAGACGACTAGCGGCGCCTACGAGCAGTACTTC. Full variable domain (missing parts from reference TRBV2 and TRBJ2-7): EPEVTQTPSHQVTQMGQEVILRCVPISNHLYFYWYRQILGQKVEFLVSFYNNEISEKSEIFDDQFSVERPDGSNFTLKIRSTKLEDSAMYFCASIKTTSGAYEQYFGPGTRLTVT.

The J gene is TRBJ2-7, the V gene TRBV2; 7 bases line up with TRBD1. CDR1 SNHLY and CDR2 FYNNEI come from the germline V gene. The CDR3 is 15 amino acids. V gave up 10 bases and J gave up 0 bases; unmatched junction bases: 12. This CDR3 reads CANMEIRQGSYEQYF. CDR3 bases: TGTGCCAACATGGAAATAAGACAGGGCTCCTACGAGCAGTACTTC.

The chain combines TRBV19 with TRBJ1-5; D gene ambiguous. V gave up 4 bases and J gave up 7 bases, with 8 bases separating them. The CDR3 totals 12 residues. Germline V gene data show CDR1 as LNHDA and CDR2 as SQIVND (reference sequence). The CDR3, as DNA: TGTGCCAGTAGTACCCGGATCCAGCCCCAGCATTTT. This gives the protein CASSTRIQPQHF.

CDR3 in amino acids: CASSDPQGGGYGYTF. CDR3 in DNA: TGTGCCAGCAGTGACCCGCAGGGGGGAGGCTATGGCTACACCTTC. The J gene is TRBJ1-2, the V gene TRBV25-1, with TRBD1 identical over 7 bases. J lost 4 bases, V lost 3 bases, and 8 bases had no gene match. Germline V gives CDR1 MGHDK, CDR2 SYGVNS. The CDR3 consists of 15 residues.

In its sample, this clonotype was seen many times. This chain links TRBV7-2 with TRBJ2-2, with D hard to call. Germline V gene data show CDR1 as SGHTA and CDR2 as FQGNSA. This CDR3 is built from 14 residues. V was clipped by 5 bases and J by 2 bases, with 9 bases between them. CDR3 coding DNA: TGTGCCAGCAGCCTCAACTCTAACACCGGGGAGCTGTTTTTT. The encoded protein is CASSLNSNTGELFF. Full variable domain (rest looked up from reference TRBV7-2 and TRBJ2-2): GAGVSQSPSNKVTEKGKDVELRCDPISGHTALYWYRQSLGQGLEFLIYFQGNSAPDKSGLPSDRFSAERTGGSVSTLTIQRTQQEDSAVYLCASSLNSNTGELFFGEGSRLTVL.

This clonotype was detected a few times. The rearrangement uses TRBV5-1 and TRBJ1-2; D not resolved. Germline-derived CDR1 and CDR2 are SGHRS and YFSETQ. V was pared by 9 bases and J by 4 bases, with 19 bases between. The CDR3 totals 14 residues. For the CDR3, the DNA is TGCGCCACTAAGCCGGCGGGAGCCGTCTATGGCTACACCTTC. Translated: CATKPAGAVYGYTF.